This T cell receptor (beta chain) was sequenced during a study of blood T cell repertoires in COVID-19. At the level of the study: Acute-phase and convalescent COVID-19 samples originated in the United States, Italy and Spain.

Trimming removed 5 bases from V and 5 bases from J; junction bases left unmatched: 4. The CDR3 extends over 14 amino acids. The germline gives CDR1 SNHLY, CDR2 FYNNEI. The protocol was immunoSEQ multiplex PCR, while the TCRdb copy is restricted to in-frame clones and leaves out a portion. The repertoire includes some 100,000 clones, over 85% of them detected once, and around 5.4% sits in the top ten. The source of this sequence is a man aged 70-80 years with acute or convalescent COVID-19. The sample taken for sequencing was peripheral blood. This chain links TRBV2 with TRBJ2-3; 10 positions match TRBD1. The CDR3: CASSFRTGGDTQYF. The CDR3 DNA reads as TGTGCCAGCAGTTTCCGGACAGGGGGAGATACGCAGTATTTT.